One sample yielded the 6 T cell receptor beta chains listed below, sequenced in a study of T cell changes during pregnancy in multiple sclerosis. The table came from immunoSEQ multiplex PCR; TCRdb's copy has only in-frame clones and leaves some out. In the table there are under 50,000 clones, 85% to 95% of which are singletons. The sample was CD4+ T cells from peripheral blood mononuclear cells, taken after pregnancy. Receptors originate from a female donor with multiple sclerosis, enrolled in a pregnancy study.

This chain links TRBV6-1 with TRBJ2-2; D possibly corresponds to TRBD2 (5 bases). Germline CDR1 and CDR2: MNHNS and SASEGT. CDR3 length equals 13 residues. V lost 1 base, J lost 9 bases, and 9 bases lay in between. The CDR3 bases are TGTGCCAGCAGTGAAGGGGTAGCGAGGGAGCTGTTTTTT. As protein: CASSEGVARELFF.

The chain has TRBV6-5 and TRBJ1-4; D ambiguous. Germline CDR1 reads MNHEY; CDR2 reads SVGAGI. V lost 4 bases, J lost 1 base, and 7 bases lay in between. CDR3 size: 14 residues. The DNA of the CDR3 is TGTGCCAGCAGTTCCAGCGGAACTAATGAAAAACTGTTTTTT. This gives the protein CASSSSGTNEKLFF.

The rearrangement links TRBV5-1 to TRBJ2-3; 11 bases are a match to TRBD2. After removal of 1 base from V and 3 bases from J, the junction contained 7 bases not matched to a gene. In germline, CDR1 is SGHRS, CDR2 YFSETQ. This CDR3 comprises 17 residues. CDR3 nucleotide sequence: TGCGCCAGCAGCTTGAGTAGCGGGGGGGCATTGACAGATACGCAGTATTTT. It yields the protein CASSLSSGGALTDTQYF. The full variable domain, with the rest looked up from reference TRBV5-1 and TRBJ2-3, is KAGVTQTPRYLIKTRGQQVTLSCSPISGHRSVSWYQQTPGQGLQFLFEYFSETQRNKGNFPGRFSGRQFSNSRSEMNVSTLELGDSALYLCASSLSSGGALTDTQYFGPGTRLTVL.

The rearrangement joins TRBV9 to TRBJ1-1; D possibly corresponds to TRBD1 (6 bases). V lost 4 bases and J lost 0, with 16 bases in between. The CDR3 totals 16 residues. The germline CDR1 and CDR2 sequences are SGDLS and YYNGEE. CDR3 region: CASSPDQGLVNTEAFF. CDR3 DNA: TGTGCCAGCAGCCCAGATCAGGGGCTGGTGAACACTGAAGCTTTCTTT.

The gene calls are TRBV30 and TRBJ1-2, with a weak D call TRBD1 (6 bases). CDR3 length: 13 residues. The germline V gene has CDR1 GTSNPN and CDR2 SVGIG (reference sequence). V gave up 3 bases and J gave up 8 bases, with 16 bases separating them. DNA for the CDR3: TGTGCCTGGAGAATAGGGGGGGTGGGGGGCTACACCTTC. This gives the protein CAWRIGGVGGYTF.

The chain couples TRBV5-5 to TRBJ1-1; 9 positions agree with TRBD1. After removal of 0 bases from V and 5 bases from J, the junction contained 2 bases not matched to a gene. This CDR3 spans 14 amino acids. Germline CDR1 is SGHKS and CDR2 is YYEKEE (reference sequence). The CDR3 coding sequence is TGTGCCAGCAGCTTGGACAGGGGGCGGACTGAAGCTTTCTTT. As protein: CASSLDRGRTEAFF.